This is a list of T cell receptor beta chains from one sample in a study of metastatic and nonmetastatic thyroid tumors. TCRdb redid the clone calls on the PCR reads using MiXCR. The data show tens of thousands of clones, with about 17% seen just once and 10% to 15% held by the top ten. What was sequenced was blood. These receptors all stem from a female donor with papillary thyroid cancer or a benign thyroid nodule (not recorded which). Some clones in this sample may be carry-over from other donors' samples. The conserved cysteine and the conserved F or W are not part of the CDR3 here.

CDR3aa	v_gene	j_gene
ASSLWQGAAYEQY	TRBV28	TRBJ2-7
ASSYYGGDNEQF	TRBV6-1	TRBJ2-1
ASSYSDLLSGLSSYEQY	TRBV6-2/TRBV6-3	TRBJ2-7
ASSARQGLAGVRTGELF	TRBV4-3	TRBJ2-2
ASSLEATSSYNEQF	TRBV11-2	TRBJ2-1
ASSLSGQPQH	TRBV28	TRBJ1-5
ASSAEGFTDTQY	TRBV9	TRBJ2-3
SALGQGDSNQPQH	TRBV20-1	TRBJ1-5
ASGLGVIRGPYEQY	TRBV11-2	TRBJ2-7
ASTRLAVGNEQF	TRBV19	TRBJ2-1
ASSGGSDLYQY	TRBV2	TRBJ2-7
ASSQEGTTSYEQY	TRBV4-1	TRBJ2-7
ASSLALAMVDEQY	TRBV7-9	TRBJ2-7
ASSQDRSGNYQPQH	TRBV4-1	TRBJ1-5
ASRQGNNQPQH	TRBV28	TRBJ1-5
ASSLTGRADTEAF	TRBV7-7	TRBJ1-1
ASSLNPLAGLDNEQF	TRBV4-2	TRBJ2-1
ASKRSGTSGYNEQF	TRBV27	TRBJ2-1
ASSPGTSGTGETQY	TRBV11-1	-
ASSSPNSGSFGYEQF	TRBV6-5	TRBJ2-1
ASRRTGTRVHEQF	TRBV6-1	TRBJ2-1
ASSWTTGANVLT	TRBV6-2/TRBV6-3	TRBJ2-6
ASGPISYNEQF	TRBV10-1	TRBJ2-1
ASRTSGYYEQY	TRBV27	TRBJ2-7
ASSSGSAEQY	TRBV12-3/TRBV12-4	TRBJ2-7
ASSFGTDYNEQF	TRBV5-1	TRBJ2-1
AWRGSYNSPLH	TRBV30	TRBJ1-6
ASSRLAGGEQY	TRBV4-1	TRBJ2-7
ATSALLAALYNEQF	TRBV24-1	TRBJ2-1
ASSMGLAGAINTGELF	TRBV19	TRBJ2-2
ASSPTVVNEKLF	TRBV19	TRBJ1-4
ASSPSWGSYEQY	TRBV28	TRBJ2-7
SAPQTGLKQNTEAF	TRBV20-1	TRBJ1-1
ASSLTKGWAEAF	TRBV7-3	TRBJ1-1
ASSLDSRGDTQY	TRBV5-5	TRBJ2-3
ASSQGTGGEQY	TRBV3-1	TRBJ2-7
ASSLWGGIGDTQY	TRBV13	TRBJ2-3
ATTGTGGYNEQF	TRBV10-3	TRBJ2-1
ASTISGSSETQY	TRBV12-3/TRBV12-4	TRBJ2-5
ASSGQGEQEKLF	TRBV10-2	TRBJ1-4
ASSPSPAEQETQY	TRBV5-1	TRBJ2-5
SARDWRDSTPNEKLF	TRBV20-1	TRBJ1-4
ASSLNYAEAF	TRBV12-3/TRBV12-4	TRBJ1-1
ASSRDRGSYEQY	TRBV5-4	TRBJ2-7